Listed below are T cell receptor beta chains from one sample, sequenced in a study of molecular identifiers for immune sequencing clone quantification. A single record per CDR3 protein comes from TCRdb applying MiXCR to the PCR reads. The data hold roughly 300,000 distinct CDR3 sequences, with roughly 24% observed a single time. The sample was naive CD8+ T cells from blood, with Jurkat cell RNA spiked in. All receptors derive from a human donor in good health. Some libraries in this study had Jurkat cell RNA spiked in. Each CDR3 is given with its conserved first and last residue. Each record gives: V gene, clone size, D gene, J gene, CDR3 DNA, CDR3 protein. A D gene is named only where the DNA matches it firmly. Some rows have no size entry. The others give once, few or many, or a class for an expanded clone.

TRBV9	many	NA	TRBJ1-3	TGTGCCAGCAGCGCAGGGGTCCTCTCTGGAAACACCATATATTTT	CASSAGVLSGNTIYF
TRBV4-1	NA	NA	TRBJ2-3	TGCGCCAGCAGCCAATCAGGTTCTGGCACAGATACGCACTATTTT	CASSQSGSGTDTHYF
TRBV5-6	many	NA	TRBJ1-1	TGTGCCAGCAGCGCGCGAAGAGGAGAAGCTTTCTTT	CASSARRGEAFF
TRBV28	NA	NA	TRBJ2-7	TGTGCCAGCAGCCCGGTATTGACCTACGAGCAGTACTTC	CASSPVLTYEQYF
TRBV5-6	NA	NA	TRBJ2-7	TGTGCCAGCAGCTTGTGGTCGAGCCTGGGGGCCTACGAGCAGTACTTC	CASSLWSSLGAYEQYF
TRBV4-3	NA	NA	TRBJ1-1	TGCGCCAGCAGCCAAGATAGCGGCAGTGAAGCTTTCTTT	CASSQDSGSEAFF
TRBV5-1	many	TRBD1	TRBJ2-7	TGCGCCAGCAGCTGGACAGGGGACCCTTACGAGCAGTACTTC	CASSWTGDPYEQYF
TRBV4-1	NA	TRBD2	TRBJ2-2	TGCGCCAGCAGCCAAGGAAGCGGGGTGAACACCGGGGAGCTGTTTTTT	CASSQGSGVNTGELFF
TRBV11-2	few	TRBD2	TRBJ2-5	TGTGCCAGCAGCCCGCGGGGGGACCTAGAAGAGACCCAGTACTTC	CASSPRGDLEETQYF
TRBV12-3/TRBV12-4	NA	NA	TRBJ1-1	TGTGCCAGCCTAGCGCGATACCAAATGAACACTGAAGCTTTCTTT	CASLARYQMNTEAFF
TRBV6-2/TRBV6-3	many	NA	TRBJ1-1	TGTGCCAGCAGTTACTGGGCAGGGCCCACTGAAGCTTTCTTT	CASSYWAGPTEAFF
TRBV9	NA	TRBD1	TRBJ1-1	TGTGCCAGCAGCGCGGGGGACAGTTGGACTGAAGCTTTCTTT	CASSAGDSWTEAFF
TRBV2	NA	NA	TRBJ1-6	TGTGCCAGCATGGGGTCGAGCCCCTATAATTCACCCCTCCACTTT	CASMGSSPYNSPLHF
TRBV20-1	NA	NA	TRBJ2-3	TGCAGTGCTAGAGGTCTCCCAGGGACCCCTAGCACAGATACGCAGTATTTT	CSARGLPGTPSTDTQYF
TRBV2	many	TRBD2	TRBJ2-1	TGTGCCAGCAGTGAAGGACTAGCGGAAAGTTTTGACAATGAGCAGTTCTTC	CASSEGLAESFDNEQFF
TRBV4-2	many	TRBD1	TRBJ2-4	TGTGCCAGCAGCCAAGGGACAGGGGGTCTTGGCAAAAACATTCAGTACTTC	CASSQGTGGLGKNIQYF
TRBV7-9	few	NA	TRBJ1-1	TGTGCCAGCAGCTCGGGACGGAGTGAAGCTTTCTTT	CASSSGRSEAFF
TRBV28	few	NA	TRBJ2-2	TGTGCCAGCAGTTCGGCGGGACACCTCACCGGGGAGCTGTTTTTT	CASSSAGHLTGELFF
TRBV30	few	NA	TRBJ2-1	TGTGCCTGGAGTGTACGGATGTACAATGAGCAGTTCTTC	CAWSVRMYNEQFF
TRBV5-1	many	NA	TRBJ2-7	TGCGCCAGCAGCTTGGAGAATCCAGGGGCAGGCTACGAGCAGTACTTC	CASSLENPGAGYEQYF
TRBV4-3	NA	TRBD1	TRBJ2-7	TGCGCCAGCAGCCAGGCCGGGACAGGGGCCCACGAGCTGTACTTC	CASSQAGTGAHELYF
TRBV4-3	NA	TRBD2	TRBJ2-1	TGCGCCAGCAGCCAAGGGTTTCTAGCGGTGGATGGGCAGTTCTTC	CASSQGFLAVDGQFF
TRBV28	many	NA	TRBJ2-1	TGTGCCAGCAGTGGGGTAAGAGGAGGGAATGAGCAGTTCTTC	CASSGVRGGNEQFF
TRBV7-3	NA	TRBD1	TRBJ2-3	TGTGCCAGCAGCTCGACAGGGCTCAGCACAGATACGCAGTATTTT	CASSSTGLSTDTQYF
TRBV7-3	NA	TRBD2	TRBJ2-2	TGTGCCAGCAGCTTATTACCCCGTCCGCGGCTAGCGGATGGCGGGGAGCTGTTTTTT	CASSLLPRPRLADGGELFF
TRBV4-3	few	NA	TRBJ1-6	TGCGCCAGCAGCCAAGAGGACGCAAGGTCACCCCTCCACTTT	CASSQEDARSPLHF
TRBV3-1	NA	TRBD1	TRBJ2-7	TGTGCCAGCAGCCAAGAGGGGAGACAGGGGTCCTACGAGCAGTACTTC	CASSQEGRQGSYEQYF
TRBV4-1	NA	NA	TRBJ1-2	TGCGCCAGCAGCCAAGATCCGCTCGGGGAGCCACCATACTATGGCTACACCTTC	CASSQDPLGEPPYYGYTF
TRBV7-6	few	TRBD2	TRBJ2-1	TGTGCCAGCAGCCCCGGGGTTAGCGGGGGGGCCCTTGATGAGCAGTTCTTC	CASSPGVSGGALDEQFF
TRBV20-1	many	TRBD1	TRBJ2-7	TGCAGTGCTAGAGAGACTCACAAACAGGGGGTCCACGAGCAGTACTTC	CSARETHKQGVHEQYF
TRBV4-3	NA	NA	TRBJ2-7	TGCGCCAGCAGCCAAGATAGACGACTAGGGGACGAGCAGTACTTC	CASSQDRRLGDEQYF
TRBV3-1	few	NA	TRBJ1-4	TGTGCCAGCAGCCAAGAGGACGCGGTCGGTAGGGAACTGTTTTTT	CASSQEDAVGRELFF
TRBV6-1	many	NA	TRBJ2-3	TGTGCCAGCAGTGAATTGGGGGTAGATACGCAGTATTTT	CASSELGVDTQYF
TRBV2	NA	TRBD2	TRBJ2-3	TGTGCCAGCAGGCTAGCGGGGAATAGCACAGATACGCAGTATTTT	CASRLAGNSTDTQYF
TRBV27	few	NA	TRBJ2-7	TGTGCCAGCAAGAACTGGGGGGAGCAGTACTTC	CASKNWGEQYF
TRBV19	NA	NA	TRBJ2-6	TGTGCCAGTAGTATAGATCAACAAGAAAGCTCTGGGGCCAACGTCCTGACTTTC	CASSIDQQESSGANVLTF
TRBV7-9	many	NA	TRBJ2-4	TGTGCCAGCAGCTTAGCGCTCGCAGGGGCCAAAAACATTCAGTACTTC	CASSLALAGAKNIQYF
TRBV18	few	NA	TRBJ2-7	TGTGCCAGCTCACCAAGTTACTCCAACGAGCAGTACTTC	CASSPSYSNEQYF
TRBV7-9	few	NA	TRBJ2-3	TGTGCCAGCAGCCCCAAGTGGGGGAGCACAGATACGCAGTATTTT	CASSPKWGSTDTQYF
TRBV7-6	NA	TRBD2	TRBJ2-5	TGTGCCAGCAGCCCAGGACTAGCGGAACAAGAGACCCAGTACTTC	CASSPGLAEQETQYF
TRBV7-8	NA	NA	TRBJ2-3	TGTGCCAGCAGCCCAAGTCTACTCACAGATACGCAGTATTTT	CASSPSLLTDTQYF
TRBV10-3	NA	NA	TRBJ2-5	TGTGCCATCAGTGAGTCGGGGGGACAAGAGACCCAGTACTTC	CAISESGGQETQYF
TRBV19	few	TRBD2	TRBJ2-1	TGTGCCAGTAGTATTTTTTATGCTAGCGGGAACTACAATGAGCAGTTCTTC	CASSIFYASGNYNEQFF
TRBV5-4	NA	NA	TRBJ2-7	TGTGCCAGCAGCTTCTGGTCCTCAGGGGAGCAGTACTTC	CASSFWSSGEQYF
TRBV4-3	many	NA	TRBJ1-5	TGCGCCAGCAGCCAAGATTGGACGGGGAAAAATCAGCCCCAGCATTTT	CASSQDWTGKNQPQHF
TRBV13	NA	NA	TRBJ1-1	TGTGCCAGCAGCTGTGGAGGAAACACTGAAGCTTTCTTT	CASSCGGNTEAFF
TRBV29-1	once	NA	TRBJ1-2	TGCAGCGCCGGGGGGGGACAAAGATATGGCTACACCTTC	CSAGGGQRYGYTF